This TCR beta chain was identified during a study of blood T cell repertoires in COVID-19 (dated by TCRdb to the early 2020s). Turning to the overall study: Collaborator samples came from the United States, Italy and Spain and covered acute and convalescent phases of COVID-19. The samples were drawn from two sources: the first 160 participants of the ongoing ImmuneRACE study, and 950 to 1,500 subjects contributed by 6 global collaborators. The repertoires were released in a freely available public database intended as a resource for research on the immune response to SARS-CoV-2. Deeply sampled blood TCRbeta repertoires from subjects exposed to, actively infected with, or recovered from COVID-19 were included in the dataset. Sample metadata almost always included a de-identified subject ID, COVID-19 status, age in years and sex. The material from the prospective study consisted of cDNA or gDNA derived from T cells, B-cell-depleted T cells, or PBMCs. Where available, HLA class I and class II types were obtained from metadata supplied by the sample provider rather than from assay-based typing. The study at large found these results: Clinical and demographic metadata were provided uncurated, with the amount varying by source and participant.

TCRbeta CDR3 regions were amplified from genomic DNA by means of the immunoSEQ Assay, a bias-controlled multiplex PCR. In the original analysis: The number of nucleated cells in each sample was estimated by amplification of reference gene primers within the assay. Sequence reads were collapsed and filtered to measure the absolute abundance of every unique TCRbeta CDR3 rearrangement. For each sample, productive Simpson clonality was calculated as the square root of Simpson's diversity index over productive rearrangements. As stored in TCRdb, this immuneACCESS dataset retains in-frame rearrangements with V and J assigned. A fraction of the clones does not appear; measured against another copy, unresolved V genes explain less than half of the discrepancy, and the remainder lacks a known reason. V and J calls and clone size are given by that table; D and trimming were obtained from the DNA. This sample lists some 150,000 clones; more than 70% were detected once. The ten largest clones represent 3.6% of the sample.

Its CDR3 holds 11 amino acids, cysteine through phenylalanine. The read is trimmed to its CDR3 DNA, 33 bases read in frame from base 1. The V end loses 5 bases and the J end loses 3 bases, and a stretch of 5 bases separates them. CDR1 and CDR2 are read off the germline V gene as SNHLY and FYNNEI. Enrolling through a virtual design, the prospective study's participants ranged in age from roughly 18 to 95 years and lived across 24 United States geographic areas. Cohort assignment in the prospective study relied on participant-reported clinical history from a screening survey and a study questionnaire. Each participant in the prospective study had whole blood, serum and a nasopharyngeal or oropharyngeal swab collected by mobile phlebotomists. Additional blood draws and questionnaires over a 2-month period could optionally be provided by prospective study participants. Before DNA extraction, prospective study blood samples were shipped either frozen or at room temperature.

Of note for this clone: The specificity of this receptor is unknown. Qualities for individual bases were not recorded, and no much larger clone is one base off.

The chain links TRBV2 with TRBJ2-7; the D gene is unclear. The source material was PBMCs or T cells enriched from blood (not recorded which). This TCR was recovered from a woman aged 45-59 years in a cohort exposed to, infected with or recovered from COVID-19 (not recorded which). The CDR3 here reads CASSFHYEQYF. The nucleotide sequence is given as TGTGCCAGCAGTTTTCACTACGAGCAGTACTTC.